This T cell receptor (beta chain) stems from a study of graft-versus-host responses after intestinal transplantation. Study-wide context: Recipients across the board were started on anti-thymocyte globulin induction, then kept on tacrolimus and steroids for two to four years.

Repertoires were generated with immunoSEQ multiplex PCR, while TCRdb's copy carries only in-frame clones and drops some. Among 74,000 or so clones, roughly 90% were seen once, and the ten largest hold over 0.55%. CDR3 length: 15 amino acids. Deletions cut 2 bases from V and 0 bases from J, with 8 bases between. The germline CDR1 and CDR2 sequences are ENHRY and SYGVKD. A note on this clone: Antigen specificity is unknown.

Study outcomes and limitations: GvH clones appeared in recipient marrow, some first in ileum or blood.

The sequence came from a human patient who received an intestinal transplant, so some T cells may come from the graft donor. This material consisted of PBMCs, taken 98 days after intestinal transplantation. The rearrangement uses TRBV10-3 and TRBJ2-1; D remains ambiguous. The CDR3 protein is CAISEPRSSYNEQFF. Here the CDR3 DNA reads TGTGCCATCAGTGAGCCCCGAAGCTCCTACAATGAGCAGTTCTTC.